These 6 T cell receptor beta chains came from one sample sequenced in a study of tumor and adjacent non-tumor tissue in lung cancer. TCRbeta libraries were built with three rounds of nested PCR, modified from ARM-PCR. MiXCR, applied by TCRdb to the multiplex PCR reads, yields one record per CDR3 protein. The table has tens of thousands of distinct CDR3 sequences, around two thirds seen once. RNA was extracted from bulk tissue without any cell sorting. The normal lung tissue was taken more than 3 cm from the tumor edge. Sequencing used distant non-tumor lung tissue. Receptor source: a man between 65 and 85 years old with non-small cell lung cancer.

This clonotype was detected only once. As DNA, the CDR3 is TGCAGCGTTGAAGTTCGGCAGCACGGGACAACCGGGGAGCTGTTTTTT. It yields the protein CSVEVRQHGTTGELFF. The chain is built from TRBV29-1 and TRBJ2-2; D is perhaps TRBD1 (6 bases). V was clipped by 1 base and J by 5 bases, with 17 bases between them. Germline V CDR1 and CDR2: SQVTM, ANQGSEA. The CDR3 spans 16 residues.

Only a few counts were recorded for this clonotype. The junction shows a germline mismatch at one end, possibly a read error. The J gene is TRBJ1-6, the V gene TRBV4-1, with 9 bases that match TRBD1. Looked up from germline, CDR1 is MGHRA and CDR2 is YSYEKL. This CDR3 has 15 amino acids. CDR3 in amino acids: CASSGTGGEDSHLHF. The DNA for the CDR3 is TGCGCCAGCAGCGGTACAGGGGGCGAAGATTCACACCTCCACTTT.

Regarding this clonotype: Being one base from a much bigger clone, this may be a read error. The CDR3 reads CASSLDPTGADTQYF. As DNA, the CDR3 is TGCGCCAGCAGCTTAGATCCAACAGGGGCGGATACGCAGTATTTT. V and J are TRBV5-1 and TRBJ2-3; TRBD1 matches 7 bases. Germline values: CDR1 SGHRS, CDR2 YFSETQ. The CDR3 totals 15 residues. Trimming cost V 2 bases and J 6 bases; bases outside gene matches: 9.

This chain joins TRBV29-1 and TRBJ2-4; no definite D call. Per germline, CDR1 SQVTM and CDR2 ANQGSEA. The CDR3 length is 12 residues. The CDR3 DNA reads as TGCAGGGTTATGGGCCCCTGGAACATTCAGTACTTC. It is translated as CRVMGPWNIQYF.

This clonotype was observed many times. This chain links TRBV29-1 with TRBJ2-7; D may be TRBD1 or TRBD2 (5 bases each). Looked up from germline, CDR1 is SQVTM and CDR2 is ANQGSEA. Trimming removed 7 bases from V and 3 bases from J, with 13 bases in between. This CDR3 is 12 amino acids long. In nucleotides, the CDR3 is TGCAGCGCTCGGGACCACCTCTACGAGCAGTACTTC. It encodes CSARDHLYEQYF.

The rearrangement joins TRBV30 to TRBJ2-2, with TRBD2 as a possible D gene (6 bases). Germline loops: CDR1 GTSNPN, CDR2 SVGIG (reference sequence). CDR3 size: 14 residues. V lost 3 bases to trimming and J lost 7 bases, with 15 bases between them. The CDR3 here is CAWRGGHVCGELFF. In DNA, the CDR3 is TGTGCCTGGAGGGGAGGACATGTTTGCGGGGAGCTGTTTTTT.